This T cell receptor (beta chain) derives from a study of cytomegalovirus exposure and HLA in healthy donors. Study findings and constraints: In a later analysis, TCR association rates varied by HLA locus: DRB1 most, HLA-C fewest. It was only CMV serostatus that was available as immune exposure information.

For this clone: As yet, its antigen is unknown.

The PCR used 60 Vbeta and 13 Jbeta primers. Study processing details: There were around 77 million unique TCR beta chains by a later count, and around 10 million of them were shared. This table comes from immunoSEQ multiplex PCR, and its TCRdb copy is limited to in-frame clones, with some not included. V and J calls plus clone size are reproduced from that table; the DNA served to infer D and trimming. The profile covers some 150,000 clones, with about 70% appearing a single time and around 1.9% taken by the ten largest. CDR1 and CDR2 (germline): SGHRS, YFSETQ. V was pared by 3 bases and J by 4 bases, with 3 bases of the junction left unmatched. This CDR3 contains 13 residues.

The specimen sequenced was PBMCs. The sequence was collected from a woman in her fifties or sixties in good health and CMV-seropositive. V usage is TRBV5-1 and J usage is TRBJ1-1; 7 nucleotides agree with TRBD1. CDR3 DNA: TGCGCCAGCAGCTCAGGGGGTGGCACTGAAGCTTTCTTT. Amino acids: CASSSGGGTEAFF.